These 14 T cell receptor beta chains came from one sample sequenced in a study of T cells after yellow fever vaccination (dated by TCRdb to the late 2010s). Library preparation was by 5' RACE. Sequencing instrument: Illumina HiSeq 2500. TCRdb handled the public reads itself, with Q25 trimming in fastp and clone calling in MiXCR, and kept productive beta chains. Rows matching on CDR3 protein sequence are summarized as one entry with the most common DNA and genes. This sample is represented by 310,000 or so distinct CDR3 sequences; 6.8% of them were singletons. 18% of the sample is held by the ten biggest clonotypes. The treatment or condition label on this specimen signifies: live attenuated yellow fever vaccine strain. This material consisted of PBMCs, taken approximately 40 days after the first yellow fever vaccination. The origin of the receptors is a man between 18 and 29 years old who received the YFV17D yellow fever vaccine.

At least ten counts were recorded for this clonotype. The rearrangement links TRBV7-2 to TRBJ2-5; 9 positions agree with TRBD2. Germline lookup yields CDR1 SGHTA and CDR2 FQGNSA. The trim removed 5 bases at V and 3 bases at J, leaving 4 bases unmatched. This CDR3 is 14 amino acids long. CDR3 bases: TGTGCCAGCAGCCTCAGACTAGCGGAAGAGACCCAGTACTTC. Its protein product is CASSLRLAEETQYF.

This chain uses TRBV10-3 with TRBJ2-7; 8 bases are a match to TRBD2. The CDR3 length is 14 residues. The junction had 6 bases not matched to a gene; V was cut back by 6 bases and J by 2 bases. In germline, CDR1 is ENHRY, CDR2 SYGVKD. The CDR3 sequence is CAISGTSGPYEQYV. CDR3 DNA: TGTGCCATCAGCGGGACTAGTGGGCCCTACGAGCAGTACGTC.

The chain joins TRBV21-1 to TRBJ2-1; the table calls TRBD1, which could not be checked here. TRBV21-1 is a recognized pseudogene. This CDR3 is 14 amino acids long. The CDR3 DNA sequence: TGTGCCAGCAGGATTGGAGACAGAGGCCATGAGCAGTTCTTC. It codes for CASRIGDRGHEQFF.

This clonotype has at least ten counts. The chain combines TRBV9 with TRBJ2-3; maybe TRBD1 (6 bases). Between the trimmed V and J ends, which lost 3 bases and 2 bases, there was a span of 10 bases. The CDR3 is 14 residues long. Germline V gene data show CDR1 as SGDLS and CDR2 as YYNGEE. CDR3 region: CASSADRNTDTQYF. The CDR3 DNA follows: TGTGCCAGCAGCGCAGACAGGAACACAGATACGCAGTATTTT.

There are many counts of this clonotype. This chain connects TRBV5-4 to TRBJ2-1; 12 nucleotides match TRBD2. From germline, CDR1 is SGHNT and CDR2 YYREEE (reference sequence). This CDR3 comprises 16 residues. Losses at the gene ends were 4 bases for V and 2 bases for J; bases not matched to a gene: 4. This CDR3 reads CASSRPSGGAYNEQFF. The CDR3 DNA sequence: TGTGCCAGCAGCCGACCTAGCGGGGGGGCCTACAATGAGCAGTTCTTC.

Concerning this clonotype: It may be a read error: a sequence one base away is much more abundant. CDR3 in amino acids: CASSLASETRYF. CDR3 in DNA: TGCGCCAGCAGCTTGGCCTCTGAGACCCGGTACTTC. V gene TRBV5-1 combines with J gene TRBJ2-5; no firm D call. CDR3 length: 12 residues. Germline V gives CDR1 SGHRS, CDR2 YFSETQ. The full variable domain, with the rest looked up from reference TRBV5-1 and TRBJ2-5, is KAGVTQTPRYLIKTRGQQVTLSCSPISGHRSVSWYQQTPGQGLQFLFEYFSETQRNKGNFPGRFSGRQFSNSRSEMNVSTLELGDSALYLCASSLASETRYFGPGTRLLVL.

This clonotype was picked up a small number of times. In nucleotides, the CDR3 is TGTGCCAGCAGGGGACAAAATCAGCCCCAGCATTTT. Its translation is CASRGQNQPQHF. This chain joins TRBV2 and TRBJ1-5, with D possibly being TRBD1 (6 bases). CDR3 size: 12 residues. The V end was cut by 6 bases, the J end by 4 bases, with 7 bases between. The germline gives CDR1 SNHLY, CDR2 FYNNEI.

This chain connects TRBV20-1 to TRBJ1-2; D gene unclear. The CDR3 contains 13 residues. Germline CDR1 DFQATT, CDR2 SNEGSKA (reference sequence). Trimming left V 6 bases short and J 8 bases short, with 19 bases between. Here the CDR3 DNA reads TGCAGTGCCCCACGGTCTATGAGTTTGGGCTACACCTTC. Its protein is CSAPRSMSLGYTF.

In this sample, this clonotype turned up many times. The chain carries TRBV5-1 and TRBJ2-2; 8 nucleotides agree with TRBD1. V shed 6 bases and J 3 bases; nucleotides not matched to a gene: 10. Germline lookup yields CDR1 SGHRS and CDR2 YFSETQ. This CDR3 contains 16 residues. DNA for the CDR3: TGCGCCAGCAATCAAGACAGGGGTTCGTACACCGGGGAGCTGTTTTTT. Amino acid sequence: CASNQDRGSYTGELFF.

The chain joins TRBV12-3 or TRBV12-4 to TRBJ2-7, with TRBD2 matching over 15 bases. Unmatched junction bases numbered 16, after V lost 5 bases and J lost 5 bases. The CDR3 runs 19 residues. The CDR3 DNA is TGTGCCAGCAGTCCCTGGACTAGCGGGGGGGCTAACCGACTGAACGAGCAGTACGTC. This codes for CASSPWTSGGANRLNEQYV.

This clonotype was picked up many times. This chain uses TRBV18 with TRBJ2-5; D is uncertain. Germline CDR1 KGHSH, CDR2 LQKENI. The length of the CDR3 is 14 residues. Trimming removed 1 base at V and 2 bases at J, with 8 bases between. In DNA, the CDR3 is TGTGCCAGCTCACCACGGCACCTACAAGAGACCCAGTACTTC. It specifies CASSPRHLQETQYF.

This clonotype was observed a handful of times. The genes are TRBV5-1 and TRBJ1-6, with no clear D. The CDR3 has 15 amino acids. Germline V gene sequence: CDR1 SGHRS, CDR2 YFSETQ. V was cut by 0 bases and J by 7 bases, with 11 bases left in between. CDR3 sequence: CASSLVSFRNSPLHF. The CDR3 nucleotides read TGCGCCAGCAGCTTGGTTTCTTTCCGGAATTCACCCCTCCACTTT.

In its sample, this clonotype was seen a few times. This chain uses TRBV4-3 with TRBJ2-3; D perhaps matches TRBD2 (5 bases). This CDR3 region has 16 residues. With 0 bases removed from V and 3 bases from J, the gap between germline ends came to 13 bases. Germline loops: CDR1 LGHNA, CDR2 YSLEER. CDR3 DNA: TGCGCCAGCAGCCAAGACCTCTTCTCGGGGACAGATACGCAGTATTTT. As protein: CASSQDLFSGTDTQYF.

The chain couples TRBV29-1 to TRBJ2-7, with TRBD2 identical over 7 bases. Germline CDR1 reads SQVTM; CDR2 reads ANQGSEA. V was clipped by 6 bases and J by 6 bases; unmatched bases: 14. There are 14 residues in the CDR3. The CDR3 reads CSVQLREEVSEQYF. The CDR3 nucleotides are TGCAGCGTCCAGCTACGGGAGGAGGTCTCCGAGCAGTACTTC.